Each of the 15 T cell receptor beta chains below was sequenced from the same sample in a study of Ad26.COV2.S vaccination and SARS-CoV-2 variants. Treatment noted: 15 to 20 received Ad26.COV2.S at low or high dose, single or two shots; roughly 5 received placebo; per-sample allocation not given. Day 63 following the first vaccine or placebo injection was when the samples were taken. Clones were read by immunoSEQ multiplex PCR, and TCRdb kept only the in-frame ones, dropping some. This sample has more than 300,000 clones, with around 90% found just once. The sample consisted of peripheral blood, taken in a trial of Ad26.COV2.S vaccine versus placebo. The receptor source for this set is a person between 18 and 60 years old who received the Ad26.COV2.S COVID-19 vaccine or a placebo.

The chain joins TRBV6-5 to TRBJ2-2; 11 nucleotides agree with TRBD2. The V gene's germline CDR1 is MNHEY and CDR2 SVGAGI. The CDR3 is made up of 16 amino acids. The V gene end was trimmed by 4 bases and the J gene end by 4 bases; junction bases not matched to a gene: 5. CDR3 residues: CASSWGTSGITGELFF. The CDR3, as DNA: TGTGCCAGCAGTTGGGGGACTAGCGGAATCACCGGGGAGCTGTTTTTT.

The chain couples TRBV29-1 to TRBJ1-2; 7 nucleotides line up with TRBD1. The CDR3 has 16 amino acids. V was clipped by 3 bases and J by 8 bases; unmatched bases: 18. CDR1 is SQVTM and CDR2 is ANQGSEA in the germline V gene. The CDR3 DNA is TGCAGCGTTGATCCTGACAGGGACGATAGTTTGAGGGGCTACACCTTC. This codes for CSVDPDRDDSLRGYTF.

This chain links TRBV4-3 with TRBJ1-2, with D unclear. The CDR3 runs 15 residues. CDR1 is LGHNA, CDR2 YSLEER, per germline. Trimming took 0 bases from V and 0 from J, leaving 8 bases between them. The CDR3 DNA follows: TGCGCCAGCAGCCAAGATAAGGTTGCTAACTATGGCTACACCTTC. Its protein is CASSQDKVANYGYTF.

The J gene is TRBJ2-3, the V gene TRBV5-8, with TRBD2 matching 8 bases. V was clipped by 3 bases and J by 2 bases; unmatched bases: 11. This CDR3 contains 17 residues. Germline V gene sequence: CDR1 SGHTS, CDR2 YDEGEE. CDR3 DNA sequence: TGTGCCAGCAGCTACCGTAGCGGGGCCGCGCTCACAGATACGCAGTATTTT. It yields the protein CASSYRSGAALTDTQYF.

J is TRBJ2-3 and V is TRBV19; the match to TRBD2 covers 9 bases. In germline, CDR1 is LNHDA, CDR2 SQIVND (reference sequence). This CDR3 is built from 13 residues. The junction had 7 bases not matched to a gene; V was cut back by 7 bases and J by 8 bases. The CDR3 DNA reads TGTGCCAGTATCGGGACTAGCTGGGGTACGCAGTATTTT. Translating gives CASIGTSWGTQYF.

CDR3 DNA sequence: TGCGCCAGCAGCTTGGGACAGGGTCTCAATGAGCAGTTCTTC. Translated: CASSLGQGLNEQFF. The chain is built from TRBV5-1 and TRBJ2-1, with 7 bases aligning to TRBD1. Germline CDR1 reads SGHRS; CDR2 reads YFSETQ. The CDR3 extends over 14 amino acids. Trimming cost V 0 bases and J 6 bases; bases outside gene matches: 3.

The CDR3 region is CASVGGGWNTEAFF. For the CDR3, the DNA is TGTGCTAGTGTTGGAGGGGGTTGGAACACTGAAGCTTTCTTT. The genes are TRBV12-5 and TRBJ1-1, with D possibly matching TRBD1 (6 bases). Germline CDR1 is LGHNT and CDR2 is FRNRAP. The CDR3 totals 14 residues. V gave up 7 bases and J gave up 1 base, with 13 bases separating them.

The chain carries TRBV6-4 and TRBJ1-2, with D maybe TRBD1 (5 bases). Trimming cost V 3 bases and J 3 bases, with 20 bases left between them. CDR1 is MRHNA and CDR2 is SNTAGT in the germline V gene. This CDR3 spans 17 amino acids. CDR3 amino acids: CASSDQGDRSGDYGYTF. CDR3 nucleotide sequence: TGTGCCAGCAGTGATCAGGGCGACAGATCCGGGGACTATGGCTACACCTTC.

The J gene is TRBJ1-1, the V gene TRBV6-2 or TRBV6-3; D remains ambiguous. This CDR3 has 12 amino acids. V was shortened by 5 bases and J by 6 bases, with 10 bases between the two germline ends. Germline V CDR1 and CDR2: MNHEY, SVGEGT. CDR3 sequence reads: CASSHGISEAFF. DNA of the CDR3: TGTGCCAGCAGTCACGGTATCTCTGAAGCTTTCTTT.

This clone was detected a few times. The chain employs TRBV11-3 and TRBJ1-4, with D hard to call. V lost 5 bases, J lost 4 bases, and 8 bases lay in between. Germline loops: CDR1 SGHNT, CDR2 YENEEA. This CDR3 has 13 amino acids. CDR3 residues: CASSATSNEKLFF. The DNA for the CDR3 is TGTGCCAGCAGCGCGACAAGTAATGAAAAACTGTTTTTT.

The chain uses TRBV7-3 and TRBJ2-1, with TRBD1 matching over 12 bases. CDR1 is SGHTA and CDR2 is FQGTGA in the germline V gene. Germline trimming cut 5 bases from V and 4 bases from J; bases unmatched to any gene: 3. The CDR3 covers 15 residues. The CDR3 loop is CASSRDRGQYNEQFF. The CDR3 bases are TGTGCCAGCAGCCGGGACAGGGGGCAGTACAATGAGCAGTTCTTC. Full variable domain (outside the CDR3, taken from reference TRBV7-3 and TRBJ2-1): GAGVSQTPSNKVTEKGKYVELRCDPISGHTALYWYRQSLGQGPEFLIYFQGTGAADDSGLPNDRFFAVRPEGSVSTLKIQRTERGDSAVYLCASSRDRGQYNEQFFGPGTRLTVL.

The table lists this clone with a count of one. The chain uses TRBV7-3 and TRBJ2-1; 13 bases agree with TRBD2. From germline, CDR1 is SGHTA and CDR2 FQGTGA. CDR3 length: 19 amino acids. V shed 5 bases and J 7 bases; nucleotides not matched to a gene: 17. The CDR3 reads CASSRSLSPTSGRNNEQFF. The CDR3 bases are TGTGCCAGCAGCCGAAGTCTATCCCCGACTAGCGGGAGGAATAATGAGCAGTTCTTC.

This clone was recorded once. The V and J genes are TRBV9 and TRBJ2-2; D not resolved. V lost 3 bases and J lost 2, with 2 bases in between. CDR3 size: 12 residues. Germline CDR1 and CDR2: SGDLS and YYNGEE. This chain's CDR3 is CASSGNTGELFF. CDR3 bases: TGTGCCAGCAGCGGTAACACCGGGGAGCTGTTTTTT.

The CDR3 loop is CASSQDPGKNTEAFF. The CDR3 DNA reads TGCGCCAGCAGCCAAGATCCAGGCAAGAACACTGAAGCTTTCTTT. V and J are TRBV4-3 and TRBJ1-1; D gene uncertain. Germline V lookup: CDR1 LGHNA, CDR2 YSLEER. The CDR3 runs 15 residues. V was trimmed by 0 bases and J by 1 base, leaving 9 bases between them.

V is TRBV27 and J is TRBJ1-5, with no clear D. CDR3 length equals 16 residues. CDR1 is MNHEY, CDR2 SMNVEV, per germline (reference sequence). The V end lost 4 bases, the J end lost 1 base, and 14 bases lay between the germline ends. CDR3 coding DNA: TGTGCCAGCAGTTCACTTAATGTGGCAAGCAATCAGCCCCAGCATTTT. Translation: CASSSLNVASNQPQHF.